The 25 T cell receptor beta chains presented below share a single source sample, sequenced in a study of T cell changes during pregnancy in multiple sclerosis. Measured with immunoSEQ multiplex PCR; TCRdb has only the in-frame clones, and not every one. The repertoire holds approximately 93,000 clones, around 93% seen once, with 1.5% to 2% in the top ten. The sample in question was peripheral blood, obtained in the first trimester of pregnancy. These receptors originate from a female donor in good health, enrolled as a control in a pregnancy study.

This clone was observed a few times. The V call is TRBV4-1, the J call TRBJ1-6; no clear D gene. The CDR3 loop spans 13 amino acids. Germline V gene data show CDR1 as MGHRA and CDR2 as YSYEKL. V lost 0 bases and J lost 8, with 5 bases in between. The CDR3 DNA reads TGCGCCAGCAGCCAAGATCGGGATTCACCCCTCCACTTT. Protein: CASSQDRDSPLHF.

The chain recombines TRBV6-5 with TRBJ2-1; 10 positions agree with TRBD1. With V trimmed by 0 bases and J by 7 bases, 6 bases remained unmatched. The CDR3 totals 16 residues. Germline V gene lookup returns CDR1 MNHEY and CDR2 SVGAGI. CDR3 sequence (DNA): TGTGCCAGCAGTTACTCGACGGGACAGGGGTCGAATGAGCAGTTCTTC. It translates to CASSYSTGQGSNEQFF.

The chain has TRBV4-3 and TRBJ2-7, with TRBD1 matching over 7 bases. V trimming: 1 base; J trimming: 0 bases; junction bases outside the gene matches: 6. Germline CDR1 LGHNA, CDR2 YSLEER. The CDR3 is 16 amino acids. The CDR3: CASSQGRGGSSYEQYF. The CDR3 DNA follows: TGCGCCAGCAGCCAAGGACGAGGGGGCAGCTCCTACGAGCAGTACTTC.

The CDR3 DNA is TGCGCCAGCAGGGGGGGGATTGCTAACTATGGCTACACCTTC. Encoded protein: CASRGGIANYGYTF. This chain links TRBV10-1 with TRBJ1-2; possibly TRBD1 for D (5 bases). The CDR3 extends over 14 amino acids. V was cut by 6 bases and J by 0 bases, with 11 bases left in between. CDR1 is WNHNN, CDR2 SYGVQD, per germline (reference sequence).

The CDR3 region has the DNA TGTGCCAGCTCACCCCTCGACAGGGCTGAGCAGTTCTTC. This gives the protein CASSPLDRAEQFF. V is TRBV18 and J is TRBJ2-1; the match to TRBD1 covers 7 bases. V was pared by 3 bases and J by 9 bases, with 5 bases of the junction left unmatched. This CDR3 is 13 amino acids long. The germline CDR1 and CDR2 sequences are KGHSH and LQKENI. Full variable domain (remainder filled in from reference TRBV18 and TRBJ2-1): NAGVMQNPRHLVRRRGQEARLRCSPMKGHSHVYWYRQLPEEGLKFMVYLQKENIIDESGMPKERFSAEFPKEGPSILRIQQVVRGDSAAYFCASSPLDRAEQFFGPGTRLTVL.

V and J are TRBV20-1 and TRBJ1-1, with D unresolved. Germline-derived CDR1 and CDR2 are DFQATT and SNEGSKA (reference sequence). V was trimmed by 1 base and J by 5 bases, leaving 5 bases between them. This CDR3 has 11 residues. The CDR3 here is CSARGRTEAFF. DNA for the CDR3: TGCAGTGCTAGAGGGCGGACTGAAGCTTTCTTT.

The V gene is TRBV11-3, the J gene TRBJ2-3, with 8 bases that match TRBD1. This CDR3 has 15 amino acids. From germline, CDR1 is SGHNT and CDR2 YENEEA. The V gene end was trimmed by 4 bases and the J gene end by 3 bases; junction bases not matched to a gene: 6. The CDR3 protein is CASSSGQGRTDTQYF. The CDR3 DNA reads as TGTGCCAGCAGCTCCGGACAGGGAAGGACAGATACGCAGTATTTT.

The gene calls are TRBV5-4 and TRBJ1-1; TRBD1 agrees at 11 bases. This CDR3 contains 15 residues. Looked up from germline, CDR1 is SGHNT and CDR2 is YYREEE (reference sequence). V lost 4 bases, J lost 5 bases, and 7 bases stayed unmatched. The CDR3 loop reads CASSPPGQGGTEAFF. Written as DNA, the CDR3 is TGTGCCAGCAGCCCCCCGGGACAGGGGGGTACTGAAGCTTTCTTT.

This clone has a handful of counts. This rearrangement joins TRBV7-3 to TRBJ2-7, with D possibly TRBD2 on 6 matching bases. Germline V gene data show CDR1 as SGHTA and CDR2 as FQGTGA. This CDR3 is 13 amino acids long. V lost 4 bases, J lost 6 bases, and 13 bases lay in between. The CDR3 DNA reads TGTGCCAGCAGCTCGCGGCGGGGCGTCGAGCAGTACTTC. Protein product: CASSSRRGVEQYF.

The chain is built from TRBV5-1 and TRBJ2-3; 11 bases are shared with TRBD2. Losses at the gene ends were 0 bases for V and 3 bases for J; bases not matched to a gene: 3. CDR1 is SGHRS and CDR2 is YFSETQ in the germline V gene. The CDR3 is 16 residues long. CDR3: CASSLVLAGGTDTQYF. CDR3 DNA: TGCGCCAGCAGCTTGGTTCTAGCGGGGGGTACAGATACGCAGTATTTT.

J is TRBJ1-1 and V is TRBV4-1; no clear D. The CDR3 totals 17 residues. Per the germline V gene, CDR1 is MGHRA and CDR2 is YSYEKL. Trimming took off 4 bases at V and 1 base at J, with 19 bases between the two ends. Here the CDR3 DNA reads TGCGCCAGCAGCCCCAGACCCCTTTTGACACCGAACACTGAAGCTTTCTTT. Its translation: CASSPRPLLTPNTEAFF.

This chain links TRBV6-5 with TRBJ1-4; no definite D call. Deletions cut 7 bases from V and 6 bases from J, with 12 bases between. CDR1 MNHEY and CDR2 SVGAGI come from the germline V gene. The CDR3 spans 13 residues. The DNA of the CDR3 is TGTGCCAGCAAACAGCTTAACCATGAAAAACTGTTTTTT. Its translation: CASKQLNHEKLFF.

The gene calls are TRBV25-1 and TRBJ1-2; 10 nucleotides line up with TRBD1. The CDR3 totals 16 residues. Germline loops: CDR1 MGHDK, CDR2 SYGVNS. The ends lost 4 bases at V and 8 bases at J; junction bases unmatched: 13. The CDR3 coding sequence is TGTGCCAGCAGTGCCTTCCGGGACAGGGGATGGTACGGCTACACCTTC. It yields the protein CASSAFRDRGWYGYTF.

This clone was seen a handful of times. V usage is TRBV27 and J usage is TRBJ2-7; D is perhaps TRBD1 (5 bases). Germline CDR1 and CDR2: MNHEY and SMNVEV (reference sequence). The CDR3 runs 12 residues. Between the trimmed V and J ends, which lost 6 bases and 3 bases, there was a span of 9 bases. For the CDR3, the DNA is TGTGCCAGCAGGCAACAGGACTACGAGCAGTACTTC. This codes for CASRQQDYEQYF.

The chain carries TRBV13 and TRBJ2-3, with TRBD2 matching 8 bases. Germline CDR1 and CDR2: PRHDT and FYEKMQ (reference sequence). V lost 3 bases and J lost 4; bases outside the gene matches: 3. CDR3 size: 14 residues. CDR3 residues: CASSFGGAADTQYF. The CDR3 DNA is TGTGCCAGCAGCTTCGGGGGGGCCGCAGATACGCAGTATTTT.

The J gene is TRBJ1-1, the V gene TRBV9; 7 bases map to TRBD1. The trim removed 3 bases at V and 6 bases at J, leaving 14 bases unmatched. CDR1 is SGDLS, CDR2 YYNGEE, per germline. The CDR3 runs 16 residues. Here the CDR3 reads CASSAIQGGFIAEAFF. CDR3 nucleotide sequence: TGTGCCAGCAGCGCCATTCAGGGGGGATTCATAGCTGAAGCTTTCTTT.

The V call is TRBV6-6, the J call TRBJ2-2, with D tentatively TRBD1 (6 bases). The CDR3 is 15 amino acids. Trimming cost V 6 bases and J 4 bases, with 15 bases left between them. Per the germline V gene, CDR1 is MNHNY and CDR2 is SVGAGI (reference sequence). DNA of the CDR3: TGTGCCAGCAGCGGCTTTGTGGGGGCCACCGGGGAGCTGTTTTTT. Protein: CASSGFVGATGELFF.

The chain employs TRBV15 and TRBJ2-2; TRBD1 is a possible D gene (5 bases). The germline V gene encodes CDR1 LNHNV and CDR2 YYDKDF (reference sequence). V lost 1 base and J lost 7, with 7 bases in between. The CDR3 contains 13 residues. The CDR3 nucleotides are TGTGCCACCAGCAGAGTCCAGGGCGGGGAGCTGTTTTTT. It specifies CATSRVQGGELFF.

The chain links TRBV5-6 to TRBJ1-5; D is undetermined. This CDR3 has 14 amino acids. V lost 1 base to trimming and J lost 4 bases, with 9 bases between them. Germline V gives CDR1 SGHDT, CDR2 YYEEEE. Written as DNA, the CDR3 is TGTGCCAGCAGCTTGCGTCAGGTTAATCAGCCCCAGCATTTT. The encoded protein is CASSLRQVNQPQHF.

The CDR3 is CASSQWAGQGSDEKLFF. In DNA, the CDR3 is TGTGCCAGCAGCCAATGGGCCGGACAGGGTTCGGATGAAAAACTGTTTTTT. The V gene is TRBV14, the J gene TRBJ1-4; 8 positions agree with TRBD1. V lost 2 bases, J lost 6 bases, and 11 bases stayed unmatched. This CDR3 has 17 residues. Germline CDR1 and CDR2: SGHDN and FVKESK.

This rearrangement joins TRBV7-8 to TRBJ2-3; 11 bases are a match to TRBD1. The CDR3 sequence is 15 residues long. Germline CDR1 reads SGHVS; CDR2 reads FQNEAQ. V shed 3 bases, J shed 4 bases, and the junction held 3 bases outside the gene matches. DNA of the CDR3: TGTGCCAGCAGCTTGCCGGGACAGGGGGCAGATACGCAGTATTTT. As protein: CASSLPGQGADTQYF. The variable domain in full, completed from reference TRBV7-8 and TRBJ2-3, reads GAGVSQSPRYKVAKRGQDVALRCDPISGHVSLFWYQQALGQGPEFLTYFQNEAQLDKSGLPSDRFFAERPEGSVSTLKIQRTQQEDSAVYLCASSLPGQGADTQYFGPGTRLTVL.

CDR3 in amino acids: CASETSGGSREQYF. The CDR3 DNA sequence: TGCGCCAGCGAGACTAGCGGGGGGTCAAGGGAGCAGTACTTC. The rearrangement uses TRBV5-1 and TRBJ2-7; 13 nucleotides match TRBD2. The CDR3 is 14 residues long. J lost 7 bases, V lost 7 bases, and 8 bases had no gene match. The germline CDR1 and CDR2 sequences are SGHRS and YFSETQ.

The gene calls are TRBV4-2 and TRBJ1-1; weak D call: TRBD1 (5 bases). The germline CDR1 and CDR2 sequences are LGHNA and YNFKEQ. CDR3 length equals 16 residues. V shed 1 base and J shed 5 bases, with 17 bases lying between them. The CDR3 here is CASSQGMFGGRTEAFF. The CDR3 DNA reads as TGTGCCAGCAGCCAAGGGATGTTCGGGGGAAGGACTGAAGCTTTCTTT.

The chain employs TRBV7-9 and TRBJ1-1; D is possibly TRBD1 (5 bases). Germline loops: CDR1 SEHNR, CDR2 FQNEAQ (reference sequence). V lost 4 bases and J 4 bases, leaving 10 bases between the germline ends. The CDR3 sequence is 13 residues long. The CDR3 sequence is CASSSGHITEAFF. CDR3 in DNA: TGTGCCAGCAGCTCCGGACATATCACTGAAGCTTTCTTT.

This clone was found once. J is TRBJ2-1 and V is TRBV29-1, with 9 bases identical to TRBD1. This CDR3 region has 13 residues. Germline loops: CDR1 SQVTM, CDR2 ANQGSEA. The V gene end was trimmed by 6 bases and the J gene end by 4 bases; junction bases not matched to a gene: 4. The CDR3 sequence: CSVRDREYNEQFF. The CDR3 nucleotides are TGCAGCGTCCGGGACAGGGAGTACAATGAGCAGTTCTTC.